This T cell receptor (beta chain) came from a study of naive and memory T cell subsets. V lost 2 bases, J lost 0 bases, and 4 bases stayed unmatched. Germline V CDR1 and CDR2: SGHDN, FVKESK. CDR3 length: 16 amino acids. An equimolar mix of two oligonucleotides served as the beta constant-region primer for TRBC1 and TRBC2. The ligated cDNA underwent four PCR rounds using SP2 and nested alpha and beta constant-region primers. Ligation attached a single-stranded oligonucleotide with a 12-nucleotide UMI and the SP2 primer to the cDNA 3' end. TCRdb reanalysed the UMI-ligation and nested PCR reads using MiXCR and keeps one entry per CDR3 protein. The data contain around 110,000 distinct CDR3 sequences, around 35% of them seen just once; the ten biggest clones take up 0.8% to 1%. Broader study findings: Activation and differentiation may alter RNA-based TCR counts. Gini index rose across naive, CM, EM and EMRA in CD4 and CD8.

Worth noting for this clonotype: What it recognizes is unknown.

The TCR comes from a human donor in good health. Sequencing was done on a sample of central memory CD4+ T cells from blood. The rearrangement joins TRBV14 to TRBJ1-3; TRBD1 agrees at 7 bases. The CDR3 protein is CASSQRTGLSGNTIYF. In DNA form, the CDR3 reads TGTGCCAGCAGCCAAAGGACAGGCCTCTCTGGAAACACCATATATTTT.